The present TCR beta chain was sequenced within a study of cytotoxic CD8 clonotypes in ibrutinib-treated CLL. This clone showed up just a few times. As yet, its antigen is unknown. The study's findings and limits: Against age-matched healthy donors, baseline clonality ran higher and tracked circulating CD8+ T-cell counts. At ibrutinib response, clonality increased, and at progression it declined back toward baseline.

Repertoires were generated with immunoSEQ multiplex PCR, while TCRdb's copy carries only in-frame clones and drops some. In the table there are 250,000 to 350,000 clones, roughly four fifths of which are singletons. For TCR beta libraries, about 1.9 micrograms of genomic DNA were obtained from cryopreserved PBMCs. The CDR3 runs to 13 residues. Per germline, CDR1 ENHRY and CDR2 SYGVKD. J was trimmed by 3 bases and V by 4 bases; bases with no gene match: 3. The TCR originated in a human donor with chronic lymphocytic leukemia. Sequencing used PBMCs, obtained at disease progression, from a patient treated with ibrutinib. The V call is TRBV10-3, the J call TRBJ2-7; 7 bases agree with TRBD2. For the CDR3, the DNA is TGTGCCATCAGTGCGACTAGCATCTACGAGCAGTACTTC. As protein: CAISATSIYEQYF.